Listed here are 30 T cell receptor beta chains from one sample, sequenced in a study of blood T cells in healthy people across ages. Then a second PCR, running about 6 to 11 cycles, was carried out with a sample-barcoded 5' primer and a J-beta primer mix. From the 5' RACE reads, TCRdb called clonotypes with MiXCR, one entry per CDR3 protein. This sample carries around 1,900,000 distinct CDR3 sequences, about two fifths of them seen once, and the ten largest clones take more than 20%. The sample was blood. These receptors were collected from a human donor in good health.

The genes are TRBV10-3 and TRBJ2-5; 7 bases line up with TRBD2. Unmatched junction bases numbered 12, after V lost 3 bases and J lost 5 bases. CDR1 and CDR2 from the germline V gene are ENHRY and SYGVKD. The CDR3 runs to 16 residues. CDR3 sequence (DNA): TGTGCCATCAGTGATCCCGGGGAGGGTCGAGGGGAGACCCAGTACTTC. Its translation is CAISDPGEGRGETQYF.

Concerning this clonotype itself: The junction shows a germline mismatch at one end, possibly a read error. This chain links TRBV6-5 with TRBJ2-1; D is unresolved. The CDR3 sequence is 13 residues long. CDR1 is MNHEY, CDR2 SVGAGI, per germline. CDR3 in amino acids: CASSYSMFYERFF. CDR3 DNA: TGTGCCAGCAGTTACTCGATGTTCTATGAGCGGTTCTTC.

V and J are TRBV29-1 and TRBJ2-3, with D maybe TRBD1 (6 bases). Deletions cut 6 bases from V and 6 bases from J, with 16 bases between. CDR1 is SQVTM and CDR2 is ANQGSEA in the germline V gene. This CDR3 region has 13 residues. CDR3 sequence reads: CSVGTGKRDTQYF. The CDR3 nucleotides are TGCAGCGTGGGAACAGGGAAAAGGGATACGCAGTATTTT.

The chain is built from TRBV10-3 and TRBJ2-2; D is unclear. The V end lost 4 bases, the J end lost 2 bases, and 5 bases lay between the germline ends. This CDR3 has 13 amino acids. The germline V gene encodes CDR1 ENHRY and CDR2 SYGVKD. The CDR3 reads CAISGVNTGELFF. The CDR3 DNA sequence: TGTGCCATCAGTGGGGTCAACACCGGGGAGCTGTTTTTT.

This clonotype showed up just a few times. This chain connects TRBV7-9 to TRBJ2-1; TRBD1 is a possible D gene (6 bases). This CDR3 spans 15 amino acids. V lost 0 bases to trimming and J lost 4 bases, with 10 bases between them. Germline V gives CDR1 SEHNR, CDR2 FQNEAQ (reference sequence). The DNA for the CDR3 is TGTGCCAGCAGCTTAGCATTCCAGGGGTACAATGAGCAGTTCTTC. Translated, it gives CASSLAFQGYNEQFF.

The table lists this clonotype with a few counts. V and J are TRBV12-3 or TRBV12-4 and TRBJ2-5; 9 bases map to TRBD1. V lost 6 bases to trimming and J lost 11 bases; unmatched junction nucleotides: 7. This CDR3 has 12 amino acids. CDR3 protein: CASSEDRGGQYF. CDR3 nucleotide sequence: TGTGCCAGCAGCGAGGACAGGGGCGGGCAGTACTTC.

Note on this clonotype: At one of its ends the junction is not consistent with the germline gene, which may arise from a read error. The chain joins TRBV6-2 or TRBV6-3 to TRBJ2-1; 10 positions match TRBD2. Per germline, CDR1 MNHEY and CDR2 SVGEGT. The CDR3 is made up of 11 amino acids. CDR3: CVSGGANEQFF. CDR3 nucleotides: TGTGTCAGCGGGGGGGCGAATGAGCAGTTCTTC.

This clonotype was detected a few times. This chain connects TRBV9 to TRBJ2-5; TRBD1 is a possible D gene (5 bases). This CDR3 contains 15 residues. V lost 3 bases, J lost 2 bases, and 14 bases lay in between. Germline values: CDR1 SGDLS, CDR2 YYNGEE. The CDR3 coding sequence is TGTGCCAGCAGCGCCGTACTGACAGTACAAGAGACCCAGTACTTC. This encodes CASSAVLTVQETQYF.

J is TRBJ2-5 and V is TRBV11-2; 9 positions match TRBD1. TRBJ2-7 explains the end of the DNA better; the J call may be wrong. CDR3 length equals 14 residues. Germline V gene sequence: CDR1 SGHAT, CDR2 FQNNGV. CDR3 bases: TGTGCCAGCAGCTTGGGGACAGGGACAGGCGAGCAGTACTTC. This encodes CASSLGTGTGEQYF.

This clonotype was recorded a few times. The chain couples TRBV12-3 or TRBV12-4 to TRBJ2-1, with TRBD1 matching over 9 bases. The CDR3 totals 15 residues. The ends lost 5 bases at V and 9 bases at J; junction bases unmatched: 11. The CDR3 sequence: CASSPRQGGGSEQFF. The CDR3 DNA is TGTGCCAGCAGTCCCCGACAGGGGGGAGGGAGTGAGCAGTTCTTC.

The chain employs TRBV11-2 and TRBJ2-1; TRBD2 matches at 7 bases. V shed 5 bases, J shed 6 bases, and the junction held 10 bases outside the gene matches. The V gene's germline CDR1 is SGHAT and CDR2 FQNNGV. The CDR3 is 15 amino acids. In DNA form, the CDR3 reads TGTGCCAGCAGCGTAGTTGGGGGGGGTCTCAATGAGCAGTTCTTC. This gives the protein CASSVVGGGLNEQFF.

This clonotype was counted at least ten times. The chain links TRBV7-2 to TRBJ2-1; D is perhaps TRBD2 (6 bases). The V end was cut by 1 base, the J end by 1 base, with 14 bases between. The CDR3 is 17 amino acids. Germline V gives CDR1 SGHTA, CDR2 FQGNSA. As DNA, the CDR3 is TGTGCCAGCAGCTTAGGCGGGCAGGAGGGATCCTACAATGAGCAGTTCTTC. Its protein is CASSLGGQEGSYNEQFF.

The chain is built from TRBV20-1 and TRBJ2-3; perhaps TRBD1 as D (5 bases). The CDR3 totals 17 residues. Trimming removed 1 base from V and 4 bases from J, with 21 bases in between. From germline, CDR1 is DFQATT and CDR2 SNEGSKA (reference sequence). The CDR3 DNA reads as TGCAGTGCTAGAGTTGGTACCTGGGGCCCATTTTCAGATACGCAGTATTTT. This sequence encodes CSARVGTWGPFSDTQYF.

This clonotype showed up just a few times. The chain couples TRBV25-1 to TRBJ1-1; unclear D gene. This CDR3 spans 11 amino acids. V was clipped by 6 bases and J by 8 bases, with 10 bases between them. Germline V gives CDR1 MGHDK, CDR2 SYGVNS. DNA of the CDR3: TGTGCCAGCAGCGCCGGGGTAGAAGCTTTCTTT. This codes for CASSAGVEAFF.

This clonotype came up a few times. The CDR3 coding sequence is TGTGCCAGCAGCTTATCCGGGACAGAGTTTGAAGCTTTCTTT. This gives the protein CASSLSGTEFEAFF. The V call is TRBV7-2, the J call TRBJ1-1, with 7 bases fitting TRBD1. V gave up 2 bases and J gave up 7 bases; unmatched junction bases: 7. This CDR3 contains 14 residues. Germline V lookup: CDR1 SGHTA, CDR2 FQGNSA. The variable domain in full, with the rest retrieved from reference TRBV7-2 and TRBJ1-1, is GAGVSQSPSNKVTEKGKDVELRCDPISGHTALYWYRQSLGQGLEFLIYFQGNSAPDKSGLPSDRFSAERTGGSVSTLTIQRTQQEDSAVYLCASSLSGTEFEAFFGQGTRLTVV.

This clonotype was counted ten times or more. The rearrangement uses TRBV5-5 and TRBJ2-5; 7 nucleotides line up with TRBD1. The germline V gene has CDR1 SGHKS and CDR2 YYEKEE (reference sequence). The junction had 5 bases not matched to a gene; V was cut back by 3 bases and J by 3 bases. There are 14 residues in the CDR3. The CDR3 sequence: CASSSRQGEETQYF. CDR3 sequence (DNA): TGTGCCAGCAGCTCGCGACAGGGTGAAGAGACCCAGTACTTC.

V and J are TRBV5-6 and TRBJ2-3; no clear D gene. Germline V gives CDR1 SGHDT, CDR2 YYEEEE. The V gene lost 3 bases and the J gene lost 6 bases, with 11 bases spanning the gap. There are 13 residues in the CDR3. The CDR3 nucleotides are TGTGCCAGCAGCTCGTCCGTAGGGGATACGCAGTATTTT. Its protein product is CASSSSVGDTQYF.

CDR3 sequence: CASSFTGTLGGELFF. As DNA, the CDR3 is TGCGCCAGCAGCTTTACCGGGACTCTAGGCGGGGAGCTGTTTTTT. The chain carries TRBV5-1 and TRBJ2-2; possible D gene TRBD2, 6 bases. Germline V lookup: CDR1 SGHRS, CDR2 YFSETQ. The germline V and J ends were trimmed by 2 bases and 7 bases, with 15 bases remaining between them. This CDR3 is built from 15 residues.

This chain's CDR3 is CASSPPAVRTDTQYF. The CDR3 nucleotides read TGTGCCAGCAGCCCCCCAGCGGTTCGCACAGATACGCAGTATTTT. This rearrangement joins TRBV7-9 to TRBJ2-3, with TRBD2 as a possible D gene (5 bases). The V and J ends lost 5 bases and 1 base respectively, with 13 bases between them. Germline V gives CDR1 SEHNR, CDR2 FQNEAQ (reference sequence). The length of the CDR3 is 15 residues.

This clonotype was detected many times. The V call is TRBV29-1, the J call TRBJ2-1; 10 positions agree with TRBD1. Germline V CDR1 and CDR2: SQVTM, ANQGSEA. The CDR3 is made up of 12 amino acids. V gave up 4 bases and J gave up 8 bases; unmatched junction bases: 2. In nucleotides, the CDR3 is TGCAGCGTTGCGGGACAGGGGCATGAGCAGTTCTTC. It encodes CSVAGQGHEQFF.

This chain links TRBV2 with TRBJ1-2; a possible D gene is TRBD1 (6 bases). Germline V gene lookup returns CDR1 SNHLY and CDR2 FYNNEI. This CDR3 comprises 14 residues. V lost 3 bases, J lost 6 bases, and 14 bases lay in between. The DNA of the CDR3 is TGTGCCAGCAGTGATAACAGGGCGAGGGATGGCTACACCTTC. Translated: CASSDNRARDGYTF.

This clonotype was seen once. V is TRBV21-1 and J is TRBJ2-5; the table's D call, TRBD1, was not checked against the DNA. TRBV21-1 is a recognized pseudogene. CDR3 length: 16 amino acids. The DNA of the CDR3 is TGTGCCAGCAGCTTCGGGACAGCCCACCTGGGAGAGACCCAGTACTTC. Amino acids: CASSFGTAHLGETQYF.

The gene calls are TRBV20-1 and TRBJ1-6; D is possibly TRBD1 (6 bases). In germline, CDR1 is DFQATT, CDR2 SNEGSKA (reference sequence). The CDR3 is 15 residues long. Trimming cost V 0 bases and J 8 bases, with 14 bases left between them. The CDR3 bases are TGCAGTGCTAGAGAACCGGCCAGGGGAGATTCACCCCTCCACTTT. It encodes CSAREPARGDSPLHF.

V usage is TRBV20-1 and J usage is TRBJ2-4, with D perhaps TRBD1 or TRBD2 (5 bases each). CDR3 length: 14 residues. V lost 6 bases, J lost 5 bases, and 17 bases lay in between. The germline CDR1 and CDR2 sequences are DFQATT and SNEGSKA (reference sequence). The CDR3 loop is CSAHPPGRENIQYF. The DNA of the CDR3 is TGCAGTGCCCACCCCCCAGGGCGGGAAAACATTCAGTACTTC.

The gene calls are TRBV28 and TRBJ2-4, with TRBD2 matching over 13 bases. The end of the DNA is better explained by TRBJ2-5, so the J call may be wrong. This CDR3 has 17 amino acids. Germline CDR1 and CDR2: MDHEN and SYDVKM. DNA of the CDR3: TGTGCCAGCAGTTTCTTTCGTGGACTAGCGGGGGAAGAGACCCAGTACTTC. Its protein product is CASSFFRGLAGEETQYF.

The CDR3 sequence is CASSQETGGHTFYGYTF. CDR3 DNA sequence: TGCGCCAGCAGCCAAGAGACAGGGGGCCACACCTTCTATGGCTACACCTTC. V and J are TRBV4-3 and TRBJ1-2; 10 bases match TRBD1. V dropped 0 bases and J dropped 4; count of bases not matched to a gene: 8. The CDR3 consists of 17 residues. CDR1 and CDR2 from the germline V gene are LGHNA and YSLEER.

The chain couples TRBV7-2 to TRBJ2-2; 7 bases map to TRBD1. The CDR3 sequence is 15 residues long. Germline CDR1 is SGHTA and CDR2 is FQGNSA. V dropped 5 bases and J dropped 3; count of bases not matched to a gene: 6. CDR3 sequence reads: CASSIDGTDTGELFF. In DNA form, the CDR3 reads TGTGCCAGCAGCATAGACGGGACAGACACCGGGGAGCTGTTTTTT.

The J gene is TRBJ1-2, the V gene TRBV24-1, with D maybe TRBD1 (5 bases). The CDR3 covers 13 residues. Trimming took 2 bases from V and 13 from J, leaving 16 bases between them. CDR1 and CDR2 (germline): KGHDR, SFDVKD. The CDR3 DNA reads as TGTGCCACCAGTGATTGGGACTTGGCGGGGTTCACCTTC. Amino acids: CATSDWDLAGFTF.

Remarks on this clonotype: The germline gene is not matched at one end of the junction; a read error may be the cause. The chain combines TRBV7-9 with TRBJ2-1; 7 bases match TRBD1. Germline-derived CDR1 and CDR2 are SEHNR and FQNEAQ (reference sequence). The CDR3 contains 16 residues. CDR3 sequence reads: CASSLGSGTAYNGQFF. The CDR3 DNA follows: TGTGCCAGCAGTTTAGGATCCGGGACAGCCTACAATGGGCAGTTCTTC.

This chain connects TRBV5-5 to TRBJ2-2, with D hard to call. Trimming took 4 bases from V and 1 from J, leaving 5 bases between them. Germline-derived CDR1 and CDR2 are SGHKS and YYEKEE (reference sequence). The length of the CDR3 is 13 residues. CDR3 amino acids: CASSQLNTGELFF. The CDR3 DNA sequence: TGTGCCAGCAGCCAGCTGAACACCGGGGAGCTGTTTTTT. Combining the CDR3 with reference TRBV5-5 and TRBJ2-2 gives the whole variable domain DAGVTQSPTHLIKTRGQQVTLRCSPISGHKSVSWYQQVLGQGPQFIFQYYEKEERGRGNFPDRFSARQFPNYSSELNVNALLLGDSALYLCASSQLNTGELFFGEGSRLTVL.